This TCR beta chain stems from a study of cytomegalovirus exposure and HLA in healthy donors. Use of 60 Vbeta and 13 Jbeta primers characterized the PCR. Per the original methods: A later analysis tallied tens of millions of unique TCR beta chains, around 12 million of them shared. Clones were sequenced by immunoSEQ multiplex PCR, and TCRdb holds only the in-frame ones, with some missing. V, J and clone size derive from that table, while D and trimming were established from the DNA sequence. The sample holds 100,000 to 150,000 clones, over 15% seen once. This clone was seen a few times. Its antigen remains unknown. Overall study findings and caveats: The authors excluded some V segments, including TRBV6-2 and TRBV6-3, as indistinguishable.

Germline CDR1 reads SGHRS; CDR2 reads YFSETQ. The CDR3 contains 14 residues. The V end lost 6 bases, the J end lost 3 bases, and 14 bases lay between the germline ends. The TCR sequence derives from a female donor in good health and CMV-seropositive. V usage is TRBV5-1 and J usage is TRBJ2-3, with D tentatively TRBD2 (6 bases). Source material: PBMCs. The CDR3 protein is CASNSGEITDTQYF. In DNA, the CDR3 is TGCGCCAGCAACTCGGGAGAGATTACAGATACGCAGTATTTT.